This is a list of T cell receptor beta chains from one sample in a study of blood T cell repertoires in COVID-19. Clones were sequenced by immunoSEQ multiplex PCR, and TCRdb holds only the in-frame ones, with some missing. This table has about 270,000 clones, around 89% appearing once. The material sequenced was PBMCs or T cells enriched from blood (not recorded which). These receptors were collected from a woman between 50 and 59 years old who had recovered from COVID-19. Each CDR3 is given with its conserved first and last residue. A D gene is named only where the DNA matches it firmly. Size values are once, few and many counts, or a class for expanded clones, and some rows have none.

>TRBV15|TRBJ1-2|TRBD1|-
CATSRETGNYGYTF
TGTGCCACCAGCAGGGAGACAGGGAACTATGGCTACACCTTC
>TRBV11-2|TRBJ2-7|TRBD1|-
CASSSGQGISGEQYF
TGTGCCAGCAGTTCGGGACAGGGGATTTCGGGTGAGCAGTACTTC
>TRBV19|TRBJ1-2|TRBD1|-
CASTSGQGYGYTF
TGTGCCAGTACCTCGGGACAGGGGTATGGCTACACCTTC
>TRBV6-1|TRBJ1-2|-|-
CASSVLGSKAVYGYTF
TGTGCCAGCAGTGTACTCGGGTCCAAAGCGGTCTATGGCTACACCTTC
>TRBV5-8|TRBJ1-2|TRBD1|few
CASSLPGTGWAYGYTF
TGTGCCAGCAGCTTACCCGGGACAGGTTGGGCGTATGGCTACACCTTC
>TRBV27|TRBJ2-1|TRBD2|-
CASSSPGLAGVVSYNEQFF
TGTGCCAGCAGTTCACCGGGACTAGCGGGAGTTGTATCCTACAATGAGCAGTTCTTC
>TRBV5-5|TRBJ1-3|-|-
CASSWNRQASGGNTIYF
TGTGCCAGCAGCTGGAACCGACAGGCCTCAGGCGGAAACACCATATATTTT
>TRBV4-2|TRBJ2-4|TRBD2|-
CASSQSSGGAYIQYF
TGTGCCAGCAGCCAGTCAAGCGGGGGGGCCTACATTCAGTACTTC
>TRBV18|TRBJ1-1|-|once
CASSPQGSNTEAFF
TGTGCCAGCTCACCCCAGGGCTCTAACACTGAAGCTTTCTTT
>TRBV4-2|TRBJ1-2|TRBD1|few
CASSQEGQGARYGYTF
TGTGCCAGCAGCCAAGAGGGACAGGGGGCGCGATATGGCTACACCTTC
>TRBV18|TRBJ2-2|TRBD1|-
CASSHQRDRVNTGELFF
TGTGCCAGCTCCCACCAACGGGACAGGGTGAACACCGGGGAGCTGTTTTTT
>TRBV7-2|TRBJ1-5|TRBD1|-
CASSVRQGGQPQHF
TGTGCCAGCAGCGTACGACAGGGGGGTCAGCCCCAGCATTTT
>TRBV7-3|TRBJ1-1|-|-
CASSLFGTGVGTEAFF
TGTGCCAGCAGCTTATTTGGGACGGGAGTAGGCACTGAAGCTTTCTTT
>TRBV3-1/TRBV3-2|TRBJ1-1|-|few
CASSLTADTEAFF
TGTGCCAGCAGCCTCACTGCGGACACTGAAGCTTTCTTT
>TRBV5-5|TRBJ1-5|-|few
CASSLEVGGPDQPQHF
TGTGCCAGCAGCTTGGAAGTGGGGGGTCCCGATCAGCCCCAGCATTTT
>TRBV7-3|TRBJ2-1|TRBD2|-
CASGLAGLYNEQFF
TGTGCCAGCGGCCTAGCGGGCCTCTACAATGAGCAGTTCTTC
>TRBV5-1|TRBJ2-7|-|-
CASSLKQGPRNSYEQYF
TGCGCCAGCAGCCTTAAACAGGGCCCGCGTAACTCCTACGAGCAGTACTTC
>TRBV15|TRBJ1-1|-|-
CATSRAHQTNTEAFF
TGTGCCACCAGCAGAGCACACCAAACGAACACTGAAGCTTTCTTT
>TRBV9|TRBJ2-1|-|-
CASSMRTIPDEQFF
TGTGCCAGCAGCATGAGGACTATCCCGGATGAGCAGTTCTTC
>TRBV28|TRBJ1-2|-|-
CASSPTPNYGYTF
TGTGCCAGCAGCCCGACACCTAACTATGGCTACACCTTC
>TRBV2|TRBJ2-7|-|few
CASLGDGRSYEQYF
TGTGCCAGCCTTGGCGACGGGAGATCCTACGAGCAGTACTTC
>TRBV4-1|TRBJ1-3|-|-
CASSHQTAWERSSGNTIYF
TGCGCCAGCAGCCACCAGACAGCTTGGGAAAGGAGCTCTGGAAACACCATATATTTT
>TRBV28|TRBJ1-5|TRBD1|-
CASSTTGGNQPQHF
TGTGCCAGCAGTACCACAGGGGGGAATCAGCCCCAGCATTTT
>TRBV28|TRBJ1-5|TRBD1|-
CASSGLPGQNQPQHF
TGTGCCAGCAGTGGGTTGCCGGGACAGAATCAGCCCCAGCATTTT
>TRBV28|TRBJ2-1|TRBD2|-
CASSFSSGLNNEQFF
TGTGCCAGCAGTTTCTCTAGCGGGCTTAACAATGAGCAGTTCTTC
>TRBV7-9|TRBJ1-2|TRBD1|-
CASSWGTGGGYTF
TGTGCCAGCAGCTGGGGGACAGGAGGTGGCTACACCTTC
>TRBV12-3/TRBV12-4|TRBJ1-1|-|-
CASSEKTGTEAFF
TGTGCCAGCAGTGAGAAAACGGGAACTGAAGCTTTCTTT
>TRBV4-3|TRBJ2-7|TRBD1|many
CASSQVTGFIGQQYF
TGCGCCAGCAGCCAAGTGACAGGGTTCATAGGGCAGCAGTACTTC
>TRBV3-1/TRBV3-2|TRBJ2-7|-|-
CASSSGIRAYF
TGTGCCAGCAGCTCCGGGATCCGGGCATACTTC
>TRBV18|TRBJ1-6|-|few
CASSPQDSSYNSPLHF
TGTGCCAGCTCACCTCAAGACAGCTCCTATAATTCACCCCTCCACTTT
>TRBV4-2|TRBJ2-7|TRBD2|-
CASSQEWLAGAEQYF
TGTGCCAGCAGCCAAGAATGGCTAGCGGGAGCCGAGCAGTACTTC
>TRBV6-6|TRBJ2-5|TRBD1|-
CASKGGAETQYF
TGTGCCAGCAAAGGGGGCGCGGAGACCCAGTACTTC
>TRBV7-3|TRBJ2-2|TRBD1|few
CASSLRQGGTGELFF
TGTGCCAGCAGCTTGAGACAGGGCGGCACCGGGGAGCTGTTTTTT
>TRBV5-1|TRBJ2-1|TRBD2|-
CASSPLAGGPGNEQFF
TGCGCCAGCAGCCCCCTAGCGGGAGGTCCGGGGAATGAGCAGTTCTTC
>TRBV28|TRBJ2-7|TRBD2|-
CASSFSTSGTYEQYF
TGTGCCAGCAGTTTTAGCACTAGCGGGACCTACGAGCAGTACTTC
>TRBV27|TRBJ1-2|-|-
CASSKLTDNYGYTF
TGTGCCAGCAGTAAATTGACAGATAACTATGGCTACACCTTC
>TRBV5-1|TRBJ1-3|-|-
CASSPVNSGNTIYF
TGCGCCAGCAGCCCAGTGAACTCTGGAAACACCATATATTTT
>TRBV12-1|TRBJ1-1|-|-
CASSFVDLERNTEAFF
TGTGCCAGCAGCTTTGTAGATCTGGAGCGGAACACTGAAGCTTTCTTT
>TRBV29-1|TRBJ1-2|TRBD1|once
CSVGTGVGYTF
TGCAGCGTTGGGACAGGGGTGGGCTACACCTTC
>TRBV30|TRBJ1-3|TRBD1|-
CAWSPTGGRSGNTIYF
TGTGCCTGGAGTCCCACAGGGGGCAGGTCTGGAAACACCATATATTTT
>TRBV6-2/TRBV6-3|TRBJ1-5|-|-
CASSYRSNSNQPQHF
TGTGCCAGCAGTTACCGCAGTAATAGCAATCAGCCCCAGCATTTT
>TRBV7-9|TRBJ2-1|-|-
CASTPGWQSNEQFF
TGTGCCAGCACCCCGGGGTGGCAGAGCAATGAGCAGTTCTTC
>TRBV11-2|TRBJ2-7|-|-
CASSQIKEERAYEQYF
TGTGCCAGCAGCCAAATCAAGGAGGAGCGGGCATACGAGCAGTACTTC
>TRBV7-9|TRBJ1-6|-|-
CASRSWRGADNSPLHF
TGTGCCAGCAGAAGTTGGAGGGGAGCGGATAATTCACCCCTCCACTTT
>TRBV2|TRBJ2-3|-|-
CASSEYSAQYF
TGTGCCAGCAGTGAATACAGTGCGCAGTATTTT
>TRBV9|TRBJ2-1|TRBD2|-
CASSATSGLYNEQFF
TGTGCCAGCAGCGCGACTAGCGGACTCTACAATGAGCAGTTCTTC
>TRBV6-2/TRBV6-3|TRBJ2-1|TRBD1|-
CASSTRRDRGRDEQFF
TGTGCCAGCAGTACACGCCGGGACAGGGGGCGCGATGAGCAGTTCTTC
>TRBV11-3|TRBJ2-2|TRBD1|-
CASTQSRQGTGTGELFF
TGTGCCAGCACCCAAAGCCGACAGGGGACGGGTACCGGGGAGCTGTTTTTT
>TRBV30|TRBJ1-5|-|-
CAWSVGPPQPQHF
TGTGCCTGGAGTGTGGGGCCCCCTCAGCCCCAGCATTTT
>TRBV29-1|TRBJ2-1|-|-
CSVVAGRGEQFF
TGCAGCGTTGTGGCGGGACGGGGGGAGCAGTTCTTC
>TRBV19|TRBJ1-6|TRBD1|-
CASRTGEDNSPLHF
TGTGCCAGCCGGACAGGGGAGGACAATTCACCCCTCCACTTT
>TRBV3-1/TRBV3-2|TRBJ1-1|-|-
CASSQSDTEAFF
TGTGCCAGCAGCCAGTCGGACACTGAAGCTTTCTTT
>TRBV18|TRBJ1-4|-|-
CASSQQQDSTNEKLFF
TGTGCCAGCTCCCAACAACAGGATTCAACTAATGAAAAACTGTTTTTT
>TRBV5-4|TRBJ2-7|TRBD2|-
CASSQGLAESYEQYF
TGTGCCAGCAGCCAGGGACTAGCGGAGTCCTACGAGCAGTACTTC
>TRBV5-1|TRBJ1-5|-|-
CASSQTGQFNQPQHF
TGCGCCAGCAGCCAGACCGGACAGTTCAATCAGCCCCAGCATTTT
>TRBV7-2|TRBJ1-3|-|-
CASSFTKLSGNTIYF
TGTGCCAGCAGCTTCACGAAACTCTCTGGAAACACCATATATTTT
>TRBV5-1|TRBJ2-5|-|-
CASSLGQQETQYF
TGCGCCAGCAGCTTGGGACAACAAGAGACCCAGTACTTC